This TCR beta chain is from a study of blood T cell repertoires in COVID-19. On the study more broadly: PBMCs, B-cell-depleted T cells, or T cells provided the cDNA or gDNA that made up the material.

V dropped 6 bases and J dropped 1 base, with 9 bases sitting between them. This CDR3 comprises 13 residues. CDR1 is MDHEN and CDR2 is SYDVKM in the germline V gene. Profiling relied on immunoSEQ multiplex PCR, and the TCRdb table lists in-frame clones only, not all of them. Of 30,000 to 40,000 clones detected, 90% appear once; the ten largest clones hold 25% to 30%. V usage is TRBV28 and J usage is TRBJ1-2; D unresolved. The receptor was isolated from a man in his sixties with active or convalescent COVID-19. The sequencing sample was made of peripheral blood. The CDR3 reads CASRYSGNYGYTF. As DNA, the CDR3 is TGTGCCAGCAGATACAGCGGTAACTATGGCTACACCTTC.